This T cell receptor (beta chain) comes out of a study of liver allograft versus peripheral blood T cells. Study information: Transplanted livers held T cell receptor repertoires, and these were compared with repertoires in recipients' peripheral blood.

V was pared by 12 bases and J by 5 bases, with 23 bases between. Per germline, CDR1 KGHDR and CDR2 SFDVKD. This CDR3 has 15 amino acids. Study findings and constraints: Peripheral blood reportedly held T cell receptor repertoires that differed from those inside liver allografts.

As for this clonotype: Its specificity is not known.

TCRdb itself ran the reads through MiXCR, one entry per CDR3 protein. The repertoire holds 6,500 to 10,000 distinct CDR3 sequences, with around 20% as singletons. The chain has TRBV24-1 and TRBJ2-3; D is perhaps TRBD1 (8 bases). The TCR sequence derives from a human patient who had a liver transplant. Some T cells may have originated in the graft donor. The DNA for the CDR3 is TGTGCCCCTCGGGAGGACAGGGAGTGGGGAGATACGCAGTATTTT. Translated: CAPREDREWGDTQYF.